This TCR beta chain was sequenced in a study of blood T cell repertoires in COVID-19. Trimming removed 0 bases from V and 7 bases from J; junction bases left unmatched: 9. This CDR3 comprises 16 residues. Per the germline V gene, CDR1 is SGDLS and CDR2 is YYNGEE. Some clones are missing from TCRdb's copy, which holds only in-frame ones; the method was immunoSEQ multiplex PCR. The data show under 250,000 clones, around four fifths seen once. Sequencing was carried out using peripheral blood. The sequence was obtained from a woman aged 45 to 65 with acute or convalescent COVID-19. The chain joins TRBV9 to TRBJ2-1; 8 bases agree with TRBD2. The CDR3 loop is CASSVALSGRVNEQFF. The CDR3 DNA is TGTGCCAGCAGCGTAGCCCTCAGCGGGAGAGTTAATGAGCAGTTCTTC.